This T cell receptor (beta chain) was observed in a study of beta chain features in type 1 diabetes. Findings and caveats of the study: In all four CD4+ subsets, TCRB CDR3 length was significantly, moderately reduced in type 1 diabetes.

Expressed TCRB transcripts were sequenced because the entire RNA isolate underwent reverse transcription. Generated by immunoSEQ multiplex PCR, the TCRdb table keeps only in-frame clones and is missing some. The sample yields more than 250,000 clones, around 24% seen once. This clone was seen a handful of times. What it binds is unknown. This CDR3 spans 16 amino acids. J was trimmed by 5 bases and V by 6 bases; bases with no gene match: 11. Germline values: CDR1 MGHDK, CDR2 SYGVNS. The clonotype originates from a woman younger than 45 with type 1 diabetes. Sequenced: naive CD4+ T cells from blood. The genes are TRBV25-1 and TRBJ1-4; 8 positions agree with TRBD1. This CDR3 reads CASRRIQGVENEKLFF. The CDR3 bases are TGTGCCAGCAGGCGGATACAGGGGGTCGAGAATGAAAAACTGTTTTTT.